This TCR beta chain was identified in a study of Graves' ophthalmopathy and Graves' hyperthyroidism. The sample holds many counts of this clonotype. This CDR3 contains 15 residues. Germline CDR1 and CDR2: SGDLS and YYNGEE. Trimming stripped 1 base from V and 5 bases from J, with 15 bases between. For repertoire sequencing, the TCR beta CDR3 regions were amplified from RNA transcripts. The library came from an HTBI-primed first-round RT-PCR and a second-round multiplex PCR. TCRdb redid the calling of the multiplex PCR reads with MiXCR, one entry per CDR3 protein. The profile shows roughly 600,000 distinct CDR3 sequences, less than 40% of them singletons.

This chain joins TRBV9 and TRBJ1-1, with D perhaps TRBD1 (5 bases). Input material: peripheral blood or thyroid tissue (not recorded which). The source of this sequence is an adult man with Graves' hyperthyroidism. The CDR3 spells CASSVTGTSGTEAFF. DNA for the CDR3: TGTGCCAGCAGCGTAACCGGGACCAGTGGGACTGAAGCTTTCTTT.